This T cell receptor (beta chain) was identified during a study of cytomegalovirus exposure and HLA in healthy donors. Germline loops: CDR1 SGHRS, CDR2 YFSETQ. V was pared by 4 bases and J by 6 bases, with 7 bases of the junction left unmatched. The CDR3 length is 14 residues. As for this clone: Its antigen is unknown.

Use of 60 Vbeta and 13 Jbeta primers characterized the PCR. This table comes from immunoSEQ multiplex PCR, and its TCRdb copy is limited to in-frame clones, with some not included. The table shows more than 200,000 clones, with almost 80% occurring only once. Although they were nominally healthy when sampled, donors likely had unrecorded immune exposures. Study observations and caveats: Reports indicated that the classifier achieved high specificity and sensitivity in diagnosing cytomegalovirus status.

The V call is TRBV5-1, the J call TRBJ2-7; TRBD1 agrees at 10 bases. The sequenced sample consisted of PBMCs. The source is a male donor in good health and CMV-seronegative. CDR3 residues: CASSRGQGVSEQYF. The CDR3, as DNA: TGCGCCAGCAGCCGCGGACAGGGGGTCTCCGAGCAGTACTTC.